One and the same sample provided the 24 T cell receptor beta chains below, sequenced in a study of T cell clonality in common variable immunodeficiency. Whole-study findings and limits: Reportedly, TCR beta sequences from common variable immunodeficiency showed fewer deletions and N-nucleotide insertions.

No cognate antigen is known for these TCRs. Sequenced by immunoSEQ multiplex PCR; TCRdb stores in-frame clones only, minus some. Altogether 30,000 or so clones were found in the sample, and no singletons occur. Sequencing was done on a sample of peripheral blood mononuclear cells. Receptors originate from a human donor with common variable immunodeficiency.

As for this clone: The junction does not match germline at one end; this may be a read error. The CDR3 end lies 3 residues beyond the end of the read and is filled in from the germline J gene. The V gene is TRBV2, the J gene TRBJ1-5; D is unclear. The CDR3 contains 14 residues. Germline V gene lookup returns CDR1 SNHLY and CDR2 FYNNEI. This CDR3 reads CASTGVYSNKPQHF. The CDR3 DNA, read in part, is TGTGCCAGCACCGGGGTGTATAGCAATAAGCCC.

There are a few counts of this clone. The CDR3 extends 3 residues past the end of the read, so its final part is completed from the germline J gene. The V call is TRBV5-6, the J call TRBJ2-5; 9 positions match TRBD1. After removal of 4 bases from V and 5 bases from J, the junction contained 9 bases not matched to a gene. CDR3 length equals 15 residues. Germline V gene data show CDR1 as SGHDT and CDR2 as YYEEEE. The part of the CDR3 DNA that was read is TGTGCCAGCAGCCCTCAGGCCGGGACAGGGGAGACC. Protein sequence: CASSPQAGTGET. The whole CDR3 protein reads CASSPQAGTGETQYF. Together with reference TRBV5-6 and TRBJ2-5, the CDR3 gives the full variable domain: DAGVTQSPTHLIKTRGQQVTLRCSPKSGHDTVSWYQQALGQGPQFIFQYYEEEERQRGNFPDRFSGHQFPNYSSELNVNALLLGDSALYLCASSPQAGTGETQYFGPGTRLLVL.

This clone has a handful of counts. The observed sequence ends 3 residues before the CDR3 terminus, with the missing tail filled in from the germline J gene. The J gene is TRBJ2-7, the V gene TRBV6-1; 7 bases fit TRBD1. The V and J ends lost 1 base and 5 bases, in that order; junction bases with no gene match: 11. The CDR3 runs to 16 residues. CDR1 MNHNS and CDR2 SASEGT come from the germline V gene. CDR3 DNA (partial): TGTGCCAGCAGTGAAGGCTTAACAGGGGTACCCCACGAG. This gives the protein CASSEGLTGVPHE. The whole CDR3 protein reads CASSEGLTGVPHEQYF.

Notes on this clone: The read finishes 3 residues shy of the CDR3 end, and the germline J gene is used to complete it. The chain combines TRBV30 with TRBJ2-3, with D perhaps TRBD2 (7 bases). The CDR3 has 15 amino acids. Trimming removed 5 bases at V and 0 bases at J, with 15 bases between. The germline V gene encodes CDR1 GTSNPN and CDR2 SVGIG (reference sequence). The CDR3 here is CAWDEAGASTDTQYF. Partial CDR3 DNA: TGTGCCTGGGACGAGGCGGGGGCAAGCACAGATACG. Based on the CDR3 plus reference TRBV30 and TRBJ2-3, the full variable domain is SQTIHQWPATLVQPVGSPLSLECTVEGTSNPNLYWYRQAAGRGLQLLFYSVGIGQISSEVPQNLSASRPQDRQFILSSKKLLLSDSGFYLCAWDEAGASTDTQYFGPGTRLTVL.

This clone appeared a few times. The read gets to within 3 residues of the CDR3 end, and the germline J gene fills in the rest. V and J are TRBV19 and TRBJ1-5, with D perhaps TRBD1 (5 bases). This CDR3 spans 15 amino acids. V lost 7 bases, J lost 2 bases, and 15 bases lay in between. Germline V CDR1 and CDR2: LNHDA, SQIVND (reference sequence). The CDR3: CASTERAGGNQPQHF. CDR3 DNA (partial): TGTGCCAGTACCGAAAGGGCGGGGGGCAATCAGCCC.

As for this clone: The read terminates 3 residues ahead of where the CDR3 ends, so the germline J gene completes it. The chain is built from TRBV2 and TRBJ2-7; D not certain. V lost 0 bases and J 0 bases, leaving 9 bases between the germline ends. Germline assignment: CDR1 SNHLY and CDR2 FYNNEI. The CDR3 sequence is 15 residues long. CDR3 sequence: CASSEALGFSYEQYF. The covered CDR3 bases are TGTGCCAGCAGTGAAGCGCTTGGCTTCTCCTACGAG.

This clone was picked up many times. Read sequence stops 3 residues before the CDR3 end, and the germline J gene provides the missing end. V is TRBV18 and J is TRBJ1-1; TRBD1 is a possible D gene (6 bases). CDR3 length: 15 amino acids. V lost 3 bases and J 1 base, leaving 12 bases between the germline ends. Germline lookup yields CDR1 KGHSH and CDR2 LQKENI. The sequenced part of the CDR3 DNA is TGTGCCAGCTCACCGATTCTCAGGGGGAACACTGAA. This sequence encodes CASSPILRGNTE. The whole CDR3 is CASSPILRGNTEAFF.

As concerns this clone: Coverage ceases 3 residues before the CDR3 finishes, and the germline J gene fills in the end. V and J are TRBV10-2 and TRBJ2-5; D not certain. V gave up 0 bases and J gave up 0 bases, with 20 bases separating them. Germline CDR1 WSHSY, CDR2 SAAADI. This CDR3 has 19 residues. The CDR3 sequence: CASSESYRLSSHHQETQYF. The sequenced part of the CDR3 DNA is TGCGCCAGCAGTGAGTCGTATCGTCTTAGCTCTCACCACCAAGAGACC.

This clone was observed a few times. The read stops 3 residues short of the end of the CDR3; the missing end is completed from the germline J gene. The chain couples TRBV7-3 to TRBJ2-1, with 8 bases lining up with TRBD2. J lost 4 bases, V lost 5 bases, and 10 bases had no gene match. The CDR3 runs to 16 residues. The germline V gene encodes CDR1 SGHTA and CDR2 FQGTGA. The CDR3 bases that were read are TGTGCCAGCAGCCCCACTCCGGGGGGGGTTTACAATGAG. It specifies CASSPTPGGVYNE. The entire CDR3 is CASSPTPGGVYNEQFF.

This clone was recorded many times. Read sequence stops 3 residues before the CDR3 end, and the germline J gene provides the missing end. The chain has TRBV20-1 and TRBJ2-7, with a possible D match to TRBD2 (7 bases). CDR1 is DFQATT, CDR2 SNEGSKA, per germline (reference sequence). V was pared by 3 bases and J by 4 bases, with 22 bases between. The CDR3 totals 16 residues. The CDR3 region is CSARGGLGGGQYEQYF. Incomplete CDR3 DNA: TGCAGTGCTAGGGGAGGTTTGGGGGGGGGCCAGTACGAG.

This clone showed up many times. CDR3 DNA, as far as it was read: TGTGCCAGCTCACCAAGCGCGGGCAGTACTGAA. As protein: CASSPSAGSTE. The whole CDR3 protein reads CASSPSAGSTEAFF. The chain carries TRBV18 and TRBJ1-1; D ambiguous. The CDR3 end falls 3 residues outside the read, so it is completed with the germline J gene. Trimming shortened V by 2 bases and J by 5 bases, and 12 bases separated the two germline ends. CDR1 and CDR2 from the germline V gene are KGHSH and LQKENI. The CDR3 has 14 residues.

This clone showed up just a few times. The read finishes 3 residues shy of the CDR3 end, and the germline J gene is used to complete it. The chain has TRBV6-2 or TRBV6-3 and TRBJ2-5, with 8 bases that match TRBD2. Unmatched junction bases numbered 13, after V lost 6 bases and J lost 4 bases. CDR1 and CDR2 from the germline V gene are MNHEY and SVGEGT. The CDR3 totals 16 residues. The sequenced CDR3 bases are TGTGCCAGCAGAACTTCGATGACGGGGGGGCGAGAGACC. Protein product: CASRTSMTGGRET. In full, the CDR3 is CASRTSMTGGRETQYF.

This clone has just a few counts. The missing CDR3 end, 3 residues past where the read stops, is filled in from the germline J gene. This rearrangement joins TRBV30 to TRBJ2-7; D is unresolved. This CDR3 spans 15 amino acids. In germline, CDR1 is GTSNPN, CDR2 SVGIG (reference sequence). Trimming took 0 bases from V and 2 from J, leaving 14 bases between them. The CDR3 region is CAWSVSQVGPYEQYF. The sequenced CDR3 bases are TGTGCCTGGAGTGTATCCCAGGTAGGCCCCTACGAG.

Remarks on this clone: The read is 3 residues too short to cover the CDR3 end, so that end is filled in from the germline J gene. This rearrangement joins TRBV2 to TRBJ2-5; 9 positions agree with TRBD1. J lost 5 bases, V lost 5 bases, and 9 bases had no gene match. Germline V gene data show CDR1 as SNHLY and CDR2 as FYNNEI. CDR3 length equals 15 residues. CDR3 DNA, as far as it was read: TGTGCCAGCAGTCCGGACAGGGGTGCTTTCGAGACC. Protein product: CASSPDRGAFET. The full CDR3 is CASSPDRGAFETQYF.

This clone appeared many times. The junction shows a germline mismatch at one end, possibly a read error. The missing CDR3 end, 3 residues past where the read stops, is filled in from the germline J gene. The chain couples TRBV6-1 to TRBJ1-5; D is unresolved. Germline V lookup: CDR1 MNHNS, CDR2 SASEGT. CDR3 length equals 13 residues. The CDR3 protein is CASSEASDQPQHF. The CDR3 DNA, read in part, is TGTGCCAGCAGTGAAGCTAGCGATCAGCCC.

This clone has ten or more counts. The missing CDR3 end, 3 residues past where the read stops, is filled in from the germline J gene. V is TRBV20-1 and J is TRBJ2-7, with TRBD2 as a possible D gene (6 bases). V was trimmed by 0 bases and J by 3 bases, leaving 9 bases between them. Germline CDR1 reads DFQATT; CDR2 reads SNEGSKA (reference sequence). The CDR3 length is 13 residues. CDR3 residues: CSARDAGNYEQYF. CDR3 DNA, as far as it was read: TGCAGTGCTAGAGATGCGGGGAACTACGAG.

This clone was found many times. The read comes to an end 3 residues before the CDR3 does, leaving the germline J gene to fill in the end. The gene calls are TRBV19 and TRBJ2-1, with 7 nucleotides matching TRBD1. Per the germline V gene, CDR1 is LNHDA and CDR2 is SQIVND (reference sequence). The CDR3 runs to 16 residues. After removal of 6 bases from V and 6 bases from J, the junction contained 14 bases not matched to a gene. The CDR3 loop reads CASRGDRALGGNEQFF. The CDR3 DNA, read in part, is TGTGCCAGTAGGGGTGACAGGGCCCTTGGGGGCAATGAG.

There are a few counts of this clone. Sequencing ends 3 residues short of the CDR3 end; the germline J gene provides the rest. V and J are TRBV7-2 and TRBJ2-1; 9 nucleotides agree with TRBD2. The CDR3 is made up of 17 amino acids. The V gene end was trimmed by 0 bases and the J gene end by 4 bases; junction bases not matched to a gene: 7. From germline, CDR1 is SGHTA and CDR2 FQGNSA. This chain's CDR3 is CASSLALLTSGYNEQFF. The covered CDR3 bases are TGTGCCAGCAGCTTAGCGCTACTAACTAGCGGGTACAATGAG.

The chain's CDR3 is CASSLGTGGIGEAFF. Partial CDR3 DNA: TGTGCCAGCAGCTTAGGCACAGGGGGAATAGGTGAA. This sequence joins TRBV7-3 and TRBJ1-1; 8 bases are shared with TRBD1. Read coverage stops 3 residues before the CDR3 terminus; the germline J gene supplies the remainder. The CDR3 is 15 amino acids. Trimming at V came to 2 bases and at J to 7 bases, leaving 9 bases not matched to a gene. From germline, CDR1 is SGHTA and CDR2 FQGTGA.

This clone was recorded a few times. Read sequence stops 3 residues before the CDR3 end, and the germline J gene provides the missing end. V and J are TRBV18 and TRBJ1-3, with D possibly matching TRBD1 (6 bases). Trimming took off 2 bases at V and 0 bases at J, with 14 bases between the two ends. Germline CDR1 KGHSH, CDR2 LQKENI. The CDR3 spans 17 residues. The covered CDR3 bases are TGTGCCAGCTCACCAAGTAATGGACAGTTCTCTGGAAACACC. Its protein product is CASSPSNGQFSGNT. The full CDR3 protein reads CASSPSNGQFSGNTIYF.

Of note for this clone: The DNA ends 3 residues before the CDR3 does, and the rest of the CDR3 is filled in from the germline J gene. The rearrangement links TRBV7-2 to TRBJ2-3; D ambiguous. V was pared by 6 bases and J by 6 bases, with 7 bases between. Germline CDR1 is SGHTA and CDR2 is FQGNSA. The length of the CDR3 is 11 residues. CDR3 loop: CASRLLDTQYF. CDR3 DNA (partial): TGTGCCAGCAGACTGCTGGATACG.

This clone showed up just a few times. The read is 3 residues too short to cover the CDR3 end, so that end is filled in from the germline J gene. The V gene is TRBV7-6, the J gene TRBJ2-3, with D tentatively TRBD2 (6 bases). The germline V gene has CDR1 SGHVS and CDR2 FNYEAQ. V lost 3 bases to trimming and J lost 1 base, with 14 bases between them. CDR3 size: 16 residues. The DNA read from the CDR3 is TGTGCCAGCAGCTTGTTAGCGGTTAGGGGCACAGATACG. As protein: CASSLLAVRGTDT. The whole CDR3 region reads CASSLLAVRGTDTQYF.

The covered CDR3 bases are TGTGCCAGTAGTATAGAAGGGACTAGCTCGGTGACC. Translating it yields CASSIEGTSSVT. The entire CDR3 sequence reads CASSIEGTSSVTQYF. This rearrangement joins TRBV19 to TRBJ2-5, with 9 bases lining up with TRBD2. Read coverage stops 3 residues before the CDR3 terminus; the germline J gene supplies the remainder. The CDR3 length is 15 residues. V gave up 0 bases and J gave up 7 bases; unmatched junction bases: 6. The germline CDR1 and CDR2 sequences are LNHDA and SQIVND (reference sequence).

The CDR3 loop reads CASSSYYERGTDTQYF. CDR3 DNA (partial): TGCGCCAGCAGCTCATATTATGAGCGGGGGACAGATACG. V is TRBV5-1 and J is TRBJ2-3, with TRBD2 matching over 8 bases. The read finishes 3 residues shy of the CDR3 end, and the germline J gene is used to complete it. Germline-derived CDR1 and CDR2 are SGHRS and YFSETQ. The V segment lost 3 bases and the J segment 3 bases; nucleotides outside the gene matches: 9. CDR3 length: 16 amino acids.